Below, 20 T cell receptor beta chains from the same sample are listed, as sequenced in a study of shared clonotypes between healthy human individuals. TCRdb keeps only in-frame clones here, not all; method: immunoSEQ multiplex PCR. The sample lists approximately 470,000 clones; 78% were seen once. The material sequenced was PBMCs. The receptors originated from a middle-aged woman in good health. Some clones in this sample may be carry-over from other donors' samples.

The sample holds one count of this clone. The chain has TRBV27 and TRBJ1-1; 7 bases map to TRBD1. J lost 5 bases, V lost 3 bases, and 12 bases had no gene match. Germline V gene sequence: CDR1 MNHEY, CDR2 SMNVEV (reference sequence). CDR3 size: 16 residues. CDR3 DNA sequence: TGTGCCAGCAGTTTCCTCGCGGGAGGGGGCAGTACTGAAGCTTTCTTT. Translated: CASSFLAGGGSTEAFF.

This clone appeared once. CDR3 DNA: TGTGCCACCAGCCGGACAGGGGGCCCGGGAGAGACCCAGTACTTC. It codes for CATSRTGGPGETQYF. The chain couples TRBV15 to TRBJ2-5, with 11 bases lining up with TRBD1. This CDR3 is 15 amino acids long. Germline CDR1 LNHNV, CDR2 YYDKDF (reference sequence). After removal of 5 bases from V and 4 bases from J, the junction contained 6 bases not matched to a gene.

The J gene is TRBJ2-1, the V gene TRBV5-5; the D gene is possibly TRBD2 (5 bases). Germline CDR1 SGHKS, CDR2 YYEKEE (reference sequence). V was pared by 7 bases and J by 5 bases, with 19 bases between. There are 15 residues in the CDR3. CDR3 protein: CASSPSPGSHNEQFF. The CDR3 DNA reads TGTGCCAGCTCACCGAGCCCGGGGAGCCACAATGAGCAGTTCTTC.

The CDR3 is CATGYGYTF. CDR3 DNA sequence: TGTGCCACCGGCTATGGCTACACCTTC. The chain uses TRBV28 and TRBJ1-2; D remains unclear. The V gene lost 10 bases and the J gene lost 4 bases, with 4 bases spanning the gap. Germline V gene data show CDR1 as MDHEN and CDR2 as SYDVKM. The CDR3 spans 9 residues.

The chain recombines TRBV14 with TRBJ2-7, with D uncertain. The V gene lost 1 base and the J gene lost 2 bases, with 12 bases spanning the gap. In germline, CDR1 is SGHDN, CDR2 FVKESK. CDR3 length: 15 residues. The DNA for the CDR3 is TGTGCCAGCAGCCAAGTGATAAGTGCAGCCTACGAGCAGTACTTC. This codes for CASSQVISAAYEQYF.

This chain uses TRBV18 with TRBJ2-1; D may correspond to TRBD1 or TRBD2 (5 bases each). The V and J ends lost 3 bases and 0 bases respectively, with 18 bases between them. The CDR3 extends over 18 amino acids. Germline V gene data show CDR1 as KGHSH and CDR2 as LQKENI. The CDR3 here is CASSPRQSGRASYNEQFF. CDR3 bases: TGTGCCAGCTCACCCAGACAGTCCGGGCGGGCCTCCTACAATGAGCAGTTCTTC.

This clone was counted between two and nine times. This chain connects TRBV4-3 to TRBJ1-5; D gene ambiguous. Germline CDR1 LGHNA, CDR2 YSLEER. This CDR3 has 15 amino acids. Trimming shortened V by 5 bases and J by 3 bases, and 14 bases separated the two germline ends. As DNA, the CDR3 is TGCGCCAGCAGCGCAAGTGTGGGCTTCAATCAGCCCCAGCATTTT. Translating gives CASSASVGFNQPQHF.

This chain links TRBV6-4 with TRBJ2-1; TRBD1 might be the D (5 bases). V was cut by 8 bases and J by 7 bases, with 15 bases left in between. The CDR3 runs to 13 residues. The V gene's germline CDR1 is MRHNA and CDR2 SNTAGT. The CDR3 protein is CASSRTPANEQFF. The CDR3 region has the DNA TGTGCCAGCTCCCGGACACCGGCGAATGAGCAGTTCTTC.

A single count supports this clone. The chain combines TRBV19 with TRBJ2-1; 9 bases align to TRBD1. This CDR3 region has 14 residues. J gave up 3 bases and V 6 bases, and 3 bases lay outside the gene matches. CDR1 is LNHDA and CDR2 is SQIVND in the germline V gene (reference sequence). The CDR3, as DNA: TGTGCCAGTAGCGGACAGGGGAACTACAATGAGCAGTTCTTC. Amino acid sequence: CASSGQGNYNEQFF. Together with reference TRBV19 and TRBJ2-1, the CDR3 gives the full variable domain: DGGITQSPKYLFRKEGQNVTLSCEQNLNHDAMYWYRQDPGQGLRLIYYSQIVNDFQKGDIAEGYSVSREKKESFPLTVTSAQKNPTAFYLCASSGQGNYNEQFFGPGTRLTVL.

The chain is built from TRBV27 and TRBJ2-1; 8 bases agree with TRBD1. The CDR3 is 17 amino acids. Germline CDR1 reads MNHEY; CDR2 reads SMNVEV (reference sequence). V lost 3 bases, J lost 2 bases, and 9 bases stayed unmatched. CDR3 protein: CASSLVFRQGPYNEQFF. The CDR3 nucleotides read TGTGCCAGCAGTTTGGTTTTTCGACAGGGGCCCTACAATGAGCAGTTCTTC.

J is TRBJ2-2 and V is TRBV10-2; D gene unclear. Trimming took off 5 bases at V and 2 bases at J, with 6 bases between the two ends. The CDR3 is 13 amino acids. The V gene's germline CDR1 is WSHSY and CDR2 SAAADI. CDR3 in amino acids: CASSLLNTGELFF. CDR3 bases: TGCGCCAGCAGTTTACTAAACACCGGGGAGCTGTTTTTT.

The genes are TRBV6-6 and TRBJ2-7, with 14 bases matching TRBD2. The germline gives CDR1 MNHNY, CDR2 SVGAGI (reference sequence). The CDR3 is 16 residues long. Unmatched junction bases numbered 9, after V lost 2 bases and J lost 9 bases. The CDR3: CASSYPGLAGEIVQYF. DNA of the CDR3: TGTGCCAGCAGTTACCCGGGACTAGCGGGAGAGATCGTGCAGTACTTC.

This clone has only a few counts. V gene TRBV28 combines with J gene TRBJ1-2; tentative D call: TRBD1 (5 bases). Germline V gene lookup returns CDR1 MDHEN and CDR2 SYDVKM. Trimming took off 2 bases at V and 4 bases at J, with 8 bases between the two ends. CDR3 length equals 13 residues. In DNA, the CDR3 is TGTGCCAGCAGTTTAAGACAGCTCTATGGCTACACCTTC. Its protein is CASSLRQLYGYTF.

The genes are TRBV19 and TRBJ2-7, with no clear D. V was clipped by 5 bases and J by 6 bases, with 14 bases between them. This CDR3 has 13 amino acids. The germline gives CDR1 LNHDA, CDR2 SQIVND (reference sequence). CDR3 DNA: TGTGCCAGTAGTCCGCAGCCGAGTGGCGAGCAGTACTTC. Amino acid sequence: CASSPQPSGEQYF.

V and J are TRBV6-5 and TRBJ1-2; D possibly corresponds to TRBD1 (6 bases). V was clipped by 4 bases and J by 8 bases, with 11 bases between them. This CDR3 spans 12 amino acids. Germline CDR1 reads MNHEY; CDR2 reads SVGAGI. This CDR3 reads CASSSGAEGYTF. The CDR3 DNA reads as TGTGCCAGCAGTTCAGGGGCGGAAGGCTACACCTTC.

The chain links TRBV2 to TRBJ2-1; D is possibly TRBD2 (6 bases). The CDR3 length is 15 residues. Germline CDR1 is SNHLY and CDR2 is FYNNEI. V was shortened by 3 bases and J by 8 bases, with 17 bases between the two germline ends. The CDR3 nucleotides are TGTGCCAGCAGTGAGGGCCGGGGGAGTGGTGATGAGCAGTTCTTC. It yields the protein CASSEGRGSGDEQFF.

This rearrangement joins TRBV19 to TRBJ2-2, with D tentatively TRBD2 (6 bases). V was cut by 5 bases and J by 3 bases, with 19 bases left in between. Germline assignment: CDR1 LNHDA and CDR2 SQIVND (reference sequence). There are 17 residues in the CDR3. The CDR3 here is CASSSDGGGIYTGELFF. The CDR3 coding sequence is TGTGCCAGTAGTTCAGACGGGGGAGGAATTTACACCGGGGAGCTGTTTTTT.

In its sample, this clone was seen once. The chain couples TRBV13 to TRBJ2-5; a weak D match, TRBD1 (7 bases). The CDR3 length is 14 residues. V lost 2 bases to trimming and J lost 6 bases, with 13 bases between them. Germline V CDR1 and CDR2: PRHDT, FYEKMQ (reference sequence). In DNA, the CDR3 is TGTGCCAGCAGCTTATCTCCAGGGGGGAAGACCCAGTACTTC. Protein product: CASSLSPGGKTQYF.

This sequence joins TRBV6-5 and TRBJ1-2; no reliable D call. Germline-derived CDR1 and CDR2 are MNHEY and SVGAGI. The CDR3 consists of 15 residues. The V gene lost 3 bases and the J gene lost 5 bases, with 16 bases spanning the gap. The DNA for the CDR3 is TGTGCCAGCAGTTATGGTCTTTCGGTTGGTTATGGCTACACCTTC. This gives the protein CASSYGLSVGYGYTF.

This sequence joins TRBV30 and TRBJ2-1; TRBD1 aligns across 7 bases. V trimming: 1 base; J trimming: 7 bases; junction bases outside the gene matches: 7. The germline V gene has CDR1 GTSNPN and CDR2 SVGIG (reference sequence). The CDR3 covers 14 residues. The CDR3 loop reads CAWSGGQERNEQFF. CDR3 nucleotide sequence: TGTGCCTGGAGTGGAGGACAGGAGAGGAATGAGCAGTTCTTC.